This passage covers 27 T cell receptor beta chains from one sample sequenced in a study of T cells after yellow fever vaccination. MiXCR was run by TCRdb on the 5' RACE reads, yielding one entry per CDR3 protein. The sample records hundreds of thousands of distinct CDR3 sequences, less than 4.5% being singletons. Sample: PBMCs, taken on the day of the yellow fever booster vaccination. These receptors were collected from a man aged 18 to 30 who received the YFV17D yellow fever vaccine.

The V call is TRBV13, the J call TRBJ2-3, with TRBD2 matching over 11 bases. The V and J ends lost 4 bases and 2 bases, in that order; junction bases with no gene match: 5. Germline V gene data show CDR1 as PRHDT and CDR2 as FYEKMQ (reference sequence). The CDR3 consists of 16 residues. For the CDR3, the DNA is TGTGCCAGCAGCTCGGGACTAGCGGCTGACACAGATACGCAGTATTTT. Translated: CASSSGLAADTDTQYF. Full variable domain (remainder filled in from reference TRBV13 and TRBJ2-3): AAGVIQSPRHLIKEKRETATLKCYPIPRHDTVYWYQQGPGQDPQFLISFYEKMQSDKGSIPDRFSAQQFSDYHSELNMSSLELGDSALYFCASSSGLAADTDTQYFGPGTRLTVL.

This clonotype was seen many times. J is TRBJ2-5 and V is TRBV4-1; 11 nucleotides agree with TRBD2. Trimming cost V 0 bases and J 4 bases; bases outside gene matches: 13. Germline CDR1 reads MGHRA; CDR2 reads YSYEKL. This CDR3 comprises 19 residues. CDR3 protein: CASSQDPPASGGIRETQYF. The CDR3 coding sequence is TGCGCCAGCAGCCAAGATCCTCCCGCTAGCGGGGGGATTCGAGAGACCCAGTACTTC.

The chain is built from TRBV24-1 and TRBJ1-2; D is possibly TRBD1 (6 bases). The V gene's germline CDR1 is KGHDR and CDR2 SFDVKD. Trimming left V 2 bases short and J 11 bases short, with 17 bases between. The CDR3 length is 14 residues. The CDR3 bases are TGTGCCACCAGTGATTCCTTAGGGGGTGACGAGTACACCTTC. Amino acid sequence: CATSDSLGGDEYTF.

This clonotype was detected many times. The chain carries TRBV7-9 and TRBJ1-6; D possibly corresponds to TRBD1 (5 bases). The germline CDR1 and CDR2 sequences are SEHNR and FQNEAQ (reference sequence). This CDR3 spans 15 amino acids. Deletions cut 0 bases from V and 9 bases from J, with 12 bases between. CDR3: CASSLAGVGGSPLHF. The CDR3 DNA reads TGTGCCAGCAGCTTAGCGGGGGTGGGGGGTTCACCCCTCCACTTT.

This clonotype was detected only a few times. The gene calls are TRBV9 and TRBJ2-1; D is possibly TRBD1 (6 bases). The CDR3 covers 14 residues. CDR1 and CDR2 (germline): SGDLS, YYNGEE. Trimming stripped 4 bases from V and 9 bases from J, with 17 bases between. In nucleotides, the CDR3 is TGTGCCAGCAGCTCGCAATCCCTACAGGGTGAGCAGTTCTTC. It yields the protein CASSSQSLQGEQFF.

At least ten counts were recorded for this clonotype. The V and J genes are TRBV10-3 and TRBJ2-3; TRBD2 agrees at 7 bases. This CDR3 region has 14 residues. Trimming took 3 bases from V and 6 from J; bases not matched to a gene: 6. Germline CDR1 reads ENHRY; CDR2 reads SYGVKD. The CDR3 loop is CAISDTSAPDTQYF. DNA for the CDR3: TGTGCCATCAGTGACACTAGCGCCCCGGATACGCAGTATTTT.

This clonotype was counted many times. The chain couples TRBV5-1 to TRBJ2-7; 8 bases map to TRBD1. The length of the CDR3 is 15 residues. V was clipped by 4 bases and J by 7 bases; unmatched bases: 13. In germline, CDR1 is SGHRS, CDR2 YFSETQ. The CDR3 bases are TGCGCCAGCAGCCCCGGACAGGGCGCCTTCGGTGAGCAGTACGTC. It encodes CASSPGQGAFGEQYV.

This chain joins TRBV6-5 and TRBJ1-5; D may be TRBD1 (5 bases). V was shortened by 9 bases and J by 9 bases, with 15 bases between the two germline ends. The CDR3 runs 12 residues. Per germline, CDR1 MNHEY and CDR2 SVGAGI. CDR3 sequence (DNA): TGTGCCAGAAGTCGTATTGGGGGGCCCCAGCATTTT. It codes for CARSRIGGPQHF.

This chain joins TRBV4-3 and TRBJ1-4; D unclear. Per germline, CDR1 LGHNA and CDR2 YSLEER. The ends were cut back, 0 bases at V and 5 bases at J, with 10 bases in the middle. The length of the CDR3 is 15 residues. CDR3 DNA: TGCGCCAGCAGCCAAGAAGTACAGACAAATGAAAAACTGTTTTTT. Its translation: CASSQEVQTNEKLFF.

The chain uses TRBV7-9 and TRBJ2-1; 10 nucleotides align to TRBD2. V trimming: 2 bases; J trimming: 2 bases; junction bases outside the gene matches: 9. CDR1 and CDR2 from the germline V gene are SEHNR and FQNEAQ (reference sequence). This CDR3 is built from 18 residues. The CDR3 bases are TGTGCCAGCAGCTTACCCGCTTTTAGCGGGGGGACCTACAATGAGCAGTTCTTC. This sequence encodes CASSLPAFSGGTYNEQFF. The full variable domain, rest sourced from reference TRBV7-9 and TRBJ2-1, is DTGVSQNPRHKITKRGQNVTFRCDPISEHNRLYWYRQTLGQGPEFLTYFQNEAQLEKSRLLSDRFSAERPKGSFSTLEIQRTEQGDSAMYLCASSLPAFSGGTYNEQFFGPGTRLTVL.

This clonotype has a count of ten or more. CDR3 bases: TGCGCCAGCAGTGAGTCCGGGGCAACTAGCACAGATACGCAGTATTTT. Protein sequence: CASSESGATSTDTQYF. The rearrangement joins TRBV10-1 to TRBJ2-3; D might be TRBD1 or TRBD2, each matching 5 bases. The CDR3 sequence is 16 residues long. Germline CDR1 WNHNN, CDR2 SYGVQD (reference sequence). Deletions cut 0 bases from V and 0 bases from J, with 10 bases between.

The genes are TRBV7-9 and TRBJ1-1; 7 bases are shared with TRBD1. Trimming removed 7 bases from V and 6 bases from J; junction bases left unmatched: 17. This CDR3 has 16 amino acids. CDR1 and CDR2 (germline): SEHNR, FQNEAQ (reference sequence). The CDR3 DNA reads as TGTGCCAGCAATCAATTACAGGGGCCCGGAGGCCCTGAAGCTTTCTTT. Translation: CASNQLQGPGGPEAFF.

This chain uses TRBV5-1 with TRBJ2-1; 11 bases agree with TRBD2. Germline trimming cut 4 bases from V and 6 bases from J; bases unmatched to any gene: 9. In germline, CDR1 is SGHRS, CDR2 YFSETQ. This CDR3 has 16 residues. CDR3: CASSVVAGGNLNEQFF. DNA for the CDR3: TGCGCCAGCAGCGTCGTAGCGGGGGGGAACCTCAATGAGCAGTTCTTC.

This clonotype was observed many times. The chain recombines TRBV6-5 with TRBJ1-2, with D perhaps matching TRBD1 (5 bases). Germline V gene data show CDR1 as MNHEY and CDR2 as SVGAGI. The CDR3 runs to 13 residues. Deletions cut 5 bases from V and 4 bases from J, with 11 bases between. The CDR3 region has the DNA TGTGCCAGCAGTCGGGACGGAAGCTATGGCTACACCTTC. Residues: CASSRDGSYGYTF.

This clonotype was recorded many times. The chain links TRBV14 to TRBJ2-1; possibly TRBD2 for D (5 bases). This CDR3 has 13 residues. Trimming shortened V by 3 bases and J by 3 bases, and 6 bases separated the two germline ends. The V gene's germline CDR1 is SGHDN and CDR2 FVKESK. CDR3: CASSHRDYNEQFF. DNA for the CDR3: TGTGCCAGCAGCCATCGGGACTACAATGAGCAGTTCTTC.

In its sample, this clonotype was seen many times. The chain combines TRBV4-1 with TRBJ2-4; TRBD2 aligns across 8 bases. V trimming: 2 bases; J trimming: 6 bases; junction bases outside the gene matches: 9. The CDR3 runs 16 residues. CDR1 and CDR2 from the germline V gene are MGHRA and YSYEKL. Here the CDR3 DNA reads TGCGCCAGCAGCCAACCCTCGGGGGGGCGAGGAAACATTCAGTACTTC. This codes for CASSQPSGGRGNIQYF.

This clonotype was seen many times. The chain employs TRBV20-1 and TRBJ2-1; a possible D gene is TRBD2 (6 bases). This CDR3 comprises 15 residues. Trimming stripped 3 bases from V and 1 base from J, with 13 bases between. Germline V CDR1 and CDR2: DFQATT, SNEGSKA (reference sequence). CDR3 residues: CSARALGGSYNEQFF. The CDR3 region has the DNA TGCAGTGCTAGGGCCTTGGGGGGATCCTACAATGAGCAGTTCTTC.

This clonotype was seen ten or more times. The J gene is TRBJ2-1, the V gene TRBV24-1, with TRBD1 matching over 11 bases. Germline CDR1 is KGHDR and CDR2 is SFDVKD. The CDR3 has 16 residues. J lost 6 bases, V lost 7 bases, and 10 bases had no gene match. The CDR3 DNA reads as TGTGCCACCAGAGAGGATAGGGGGACAGGGGGCAATGAGCAGTTCTTC. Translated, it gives CATREDRGTGGNEQFF.

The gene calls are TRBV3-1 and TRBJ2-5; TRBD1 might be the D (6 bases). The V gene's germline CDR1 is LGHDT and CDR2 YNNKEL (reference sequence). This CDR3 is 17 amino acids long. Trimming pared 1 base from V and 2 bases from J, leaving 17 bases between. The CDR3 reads CASSQGVGPGDQETQYF. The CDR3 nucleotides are TGTGCCAGCAGCCAAGGGGTAGGGCCAGGGGATCAAGAGACCCAGTACTTC.

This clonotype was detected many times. The CDR3 nucleotides read TGTGCCAGCAGCTACTCGCCAGGGGCGTCCGGAAACTATGGCTACACCTTC. It is translated as CASSYSPGASGNYGYTF. This chain links TRBV7-9 with TRBJ1-2; TRBD1 is a possible D gene (6 bases). Germline CDR1 is SEHNR and CDR2 is FQNEAQ (reference sequence). This CDR3 contains 17 residues. V gave up 4 bases and J gave up 2 bases, with 20 bases separating them.

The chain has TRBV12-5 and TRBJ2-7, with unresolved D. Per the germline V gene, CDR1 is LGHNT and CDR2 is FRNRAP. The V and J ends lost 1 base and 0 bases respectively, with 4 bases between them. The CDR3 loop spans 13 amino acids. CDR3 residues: CASGLDNSYEQYF. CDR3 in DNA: TGTGCTAGTGGTTTGGACAACTCCTACGAGCAGTACTTC.

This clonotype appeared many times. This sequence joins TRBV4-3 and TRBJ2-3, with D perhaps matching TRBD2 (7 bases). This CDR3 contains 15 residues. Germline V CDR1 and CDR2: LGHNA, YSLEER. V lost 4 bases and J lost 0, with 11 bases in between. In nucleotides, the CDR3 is TGCGCCAGCAGCCCTAGGGGGGGTAGCACAGATACGCAGTATTTT. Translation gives CASSPRGGSTDTQYF.

CDR3 residues: CASSESRGGTKGVYNEQFF. CDR3 sequence (DNA): TGTGCCAGCAGTGAATCGCGGGGCGGAACTAAAGGGGTATACAATGAGCAGTTCTTC. This chain uses TRBV6-1 with TRBJ2-1; tentatively, D is TRBD2 (6 bases). The CDR3 loop spans 19 amino acids. Germline CDR1 MNHNS, CDR2 SASEGT. Trimming removed 2 bases at V and 4 bases at J, with 24 bases between.

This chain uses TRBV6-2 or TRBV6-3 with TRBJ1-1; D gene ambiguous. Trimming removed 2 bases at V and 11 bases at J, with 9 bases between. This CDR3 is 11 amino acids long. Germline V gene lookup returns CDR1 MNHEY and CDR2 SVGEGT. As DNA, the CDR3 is TGTGCCAGCAGTTACGGGCTTACGGCTTTCTTT. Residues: CASSYGLTAFF.

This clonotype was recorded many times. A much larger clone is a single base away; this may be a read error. CDR3 loop: CASSYRDTGELFF. DNA of the CDR3: TGTGCCAGCAGTTACAGGGACACCGGGGAGCTGTTTTTT. J is TRBJ2-2 and V is TRBV6-2 or TRBV6-3; unclear D gene. CDR3 size: 13 residues. CDR1 and CDR2 from the germline V gene are MNHEY and SVGEGT. Trimming stripped 2 bases from V and 3 bases from J, with 4 bases between.

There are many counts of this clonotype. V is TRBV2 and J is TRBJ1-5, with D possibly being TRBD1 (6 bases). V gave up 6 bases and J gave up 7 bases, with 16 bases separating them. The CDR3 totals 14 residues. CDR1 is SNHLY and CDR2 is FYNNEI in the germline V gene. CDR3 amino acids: CASSFDRPHQPQHF. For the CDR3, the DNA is TGTGCCAGCAGCTTCGACAGGCCCCACCAGCCCCAGCATTTT.

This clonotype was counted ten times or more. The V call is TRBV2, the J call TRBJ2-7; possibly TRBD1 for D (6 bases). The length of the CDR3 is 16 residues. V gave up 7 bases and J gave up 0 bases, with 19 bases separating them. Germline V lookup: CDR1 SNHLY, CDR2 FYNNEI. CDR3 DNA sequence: TGTGCCAGCACCTTCGGGCAGGGGACGAGCTCCTACGAGCAGTACTTC. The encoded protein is CASTFGQGTSSYEQYF.